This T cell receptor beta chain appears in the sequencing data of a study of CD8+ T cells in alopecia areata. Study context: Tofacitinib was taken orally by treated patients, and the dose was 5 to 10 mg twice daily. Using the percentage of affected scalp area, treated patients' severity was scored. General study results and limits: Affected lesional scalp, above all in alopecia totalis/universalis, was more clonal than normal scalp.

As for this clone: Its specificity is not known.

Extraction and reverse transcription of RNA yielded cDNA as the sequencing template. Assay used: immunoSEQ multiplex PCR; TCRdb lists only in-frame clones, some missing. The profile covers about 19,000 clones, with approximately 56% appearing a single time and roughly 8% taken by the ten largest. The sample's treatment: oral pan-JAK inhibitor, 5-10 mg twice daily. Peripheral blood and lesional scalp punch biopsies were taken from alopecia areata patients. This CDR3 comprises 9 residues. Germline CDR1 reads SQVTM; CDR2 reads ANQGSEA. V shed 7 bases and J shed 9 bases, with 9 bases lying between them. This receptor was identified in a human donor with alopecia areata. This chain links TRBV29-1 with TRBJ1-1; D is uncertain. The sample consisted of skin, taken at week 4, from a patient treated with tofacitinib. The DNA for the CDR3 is TGCAGCGGCGACACCCAAGCTTTCTTT. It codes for CSGDTQAFF.